This T cell receptor beta chain was observed in a study of cytomegalovirus exposure and HLA in healthy donors. Study-wide results and caveats: Sequencing depth roughly uniform across donors was assumed in presence/absence analyses.

Comment on this clone: Its antigen is not known.

Use of 60 Vbeta and 13 Jbeta primers characterized the PCR. Data came from immunoSEQ multiplex PCR; TCRdb stores just in-frame clones and leaves some out. Of some 150,000 clones listed, around four fifths are singletons. This sequence originates from a male donor in good health and CMV-seronegative. Sequences were obtained from PBMCs.

This CDR3 is CASKGGDRGYGYTF. In DNA, the CDR3 is TGTGCCTCTAAGGGAGGGGACAGGGGGTATGGCTACACCTTC. The chain uses TRBV28 and TRBJ1-2; 11 bases fit TRBD1. This CDR3 is built from 14 residues. Germline V gives CDR1 MDHEN, CDR2 SYDVKM. V dropped 11 bases and J dropped 5; count of bases not matched to a gene: 10.